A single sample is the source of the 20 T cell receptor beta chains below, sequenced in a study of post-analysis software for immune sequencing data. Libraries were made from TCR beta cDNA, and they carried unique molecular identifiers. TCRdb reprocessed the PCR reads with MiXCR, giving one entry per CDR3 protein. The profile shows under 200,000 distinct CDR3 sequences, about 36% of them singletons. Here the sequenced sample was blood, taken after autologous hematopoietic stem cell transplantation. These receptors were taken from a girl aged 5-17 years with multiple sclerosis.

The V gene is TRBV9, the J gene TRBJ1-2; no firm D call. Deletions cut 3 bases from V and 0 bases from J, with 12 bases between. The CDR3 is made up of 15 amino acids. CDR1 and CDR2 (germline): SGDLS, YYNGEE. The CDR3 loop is CASSGNDGSNYGYTF. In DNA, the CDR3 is TGTGCCAGCAGCGGAAACGACGGTTCTAACTATGGCTACACCTTC.

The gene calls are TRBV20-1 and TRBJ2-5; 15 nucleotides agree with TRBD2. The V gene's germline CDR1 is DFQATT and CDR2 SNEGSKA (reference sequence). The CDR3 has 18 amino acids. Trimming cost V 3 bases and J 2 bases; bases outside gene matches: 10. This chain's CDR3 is CSARDPGLAGGPQETQYF. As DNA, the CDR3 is TGCAGTGCTAGGGATCCGGGACTAGCGGGAGGCCCTCAAGAGACCCAGTACTTC.

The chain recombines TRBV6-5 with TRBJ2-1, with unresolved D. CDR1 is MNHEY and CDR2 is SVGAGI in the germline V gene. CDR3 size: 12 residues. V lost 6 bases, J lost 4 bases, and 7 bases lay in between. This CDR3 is CASRGEYNEQFF. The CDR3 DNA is TGTGCCAGCAGGGGCGAATACAATGAGCAGTTCTTC.

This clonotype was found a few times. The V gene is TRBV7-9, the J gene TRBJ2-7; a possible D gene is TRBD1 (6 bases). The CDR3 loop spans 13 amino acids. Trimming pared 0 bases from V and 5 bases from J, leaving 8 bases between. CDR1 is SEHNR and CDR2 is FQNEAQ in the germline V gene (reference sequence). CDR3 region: CASSLAPGDEQYF. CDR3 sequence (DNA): TGTGCCAGCAGCTTAGCGCCAGGGGACGAGCAGTACTTC.

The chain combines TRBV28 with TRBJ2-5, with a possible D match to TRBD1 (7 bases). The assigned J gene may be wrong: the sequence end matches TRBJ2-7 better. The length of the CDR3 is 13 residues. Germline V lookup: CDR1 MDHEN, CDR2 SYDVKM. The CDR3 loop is CASSLSQGGEQYF. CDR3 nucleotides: TGTGCCAGCAGCCTCTCCCAGGGGGGCGAGCAGTACTTC.

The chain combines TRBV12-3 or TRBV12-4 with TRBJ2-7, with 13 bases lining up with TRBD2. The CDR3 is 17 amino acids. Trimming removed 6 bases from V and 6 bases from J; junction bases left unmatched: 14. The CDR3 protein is CASSPSPGLAGVIEQYF. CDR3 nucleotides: TGTGCCAGCAGCCCCTCCCCTGGACTAGCGGGAGTAATCGAGCAGTACTTC.

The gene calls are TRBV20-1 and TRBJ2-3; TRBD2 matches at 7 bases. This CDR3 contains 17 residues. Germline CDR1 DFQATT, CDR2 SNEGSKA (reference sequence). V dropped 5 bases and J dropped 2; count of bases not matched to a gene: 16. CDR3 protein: CSAAPARLAVDTDTQYF. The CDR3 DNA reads TGCAGTGCTGCCCCAGCCCGGCTAGCGGTGGACACAGATACGCAGTATTTT.

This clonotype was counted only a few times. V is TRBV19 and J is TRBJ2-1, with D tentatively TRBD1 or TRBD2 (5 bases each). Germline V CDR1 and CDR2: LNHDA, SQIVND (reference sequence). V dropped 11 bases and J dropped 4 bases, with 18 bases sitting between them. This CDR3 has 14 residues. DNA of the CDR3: TGTGCCTCTAAACGGGACCCCCTATACAATGAGCAGTTCTTC. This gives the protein CASKRDPLYNEQFF.

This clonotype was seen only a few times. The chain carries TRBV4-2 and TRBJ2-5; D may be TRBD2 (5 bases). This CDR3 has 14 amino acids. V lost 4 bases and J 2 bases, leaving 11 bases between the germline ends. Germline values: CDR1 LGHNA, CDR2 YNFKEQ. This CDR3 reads CASSPEGVQETQYF. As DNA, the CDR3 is TGTGCCAGCAGCCCAGAGGGAGTACAAGAGACCCAGTACTTC.

The CDR3: CASSSTSGRNEQFF. DNA for the CDR3: TGTGCCAGCAGCTCAACTAGCGGGAGGAATGAGCAGTTCTTC. J is TRBJ2-1 and V is TRBV7-2, with 12 nucleotides matching TRBD2. With 4 bases clipped from V and 7 bases from J, the junction kept 2 bases outside the gene matches. This CDR3 spans 14 amino acids. The germline V gene has CDR1 SGHTA and CDR2 FQGNSA.

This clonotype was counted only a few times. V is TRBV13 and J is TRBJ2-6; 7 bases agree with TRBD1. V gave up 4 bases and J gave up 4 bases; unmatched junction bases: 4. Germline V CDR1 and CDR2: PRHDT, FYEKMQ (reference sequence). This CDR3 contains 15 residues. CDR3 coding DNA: TGTGCCAGCAGCTCCACAGGGGTAGGGGCCAACGTCCTGACTTTC. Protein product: CASSSTGVGANVLTF. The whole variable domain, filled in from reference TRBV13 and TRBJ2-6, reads AAGVIQSPRHLIKEKRETATLKCYPIPRHDTVYWYQQGPGQDPQFLISFYEKMQSDKGSIPDRFSAQQFSDYHSELNMSSLELGDSALYFCASSSTGVGANVLTFGAGSRLTVL.

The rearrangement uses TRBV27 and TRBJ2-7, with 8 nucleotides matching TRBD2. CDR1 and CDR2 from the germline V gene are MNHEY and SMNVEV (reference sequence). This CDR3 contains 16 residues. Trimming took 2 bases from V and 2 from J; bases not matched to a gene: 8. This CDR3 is CASSLVRTSSTYEQYF. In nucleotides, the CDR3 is TGTGCCAGCAGTTTAGTAAGGACTAGCAGCACCTACGAGCAGTACTTC.

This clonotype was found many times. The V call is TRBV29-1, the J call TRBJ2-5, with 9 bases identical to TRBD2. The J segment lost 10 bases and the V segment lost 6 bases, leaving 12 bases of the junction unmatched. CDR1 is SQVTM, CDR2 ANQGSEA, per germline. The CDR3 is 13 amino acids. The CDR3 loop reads CSVETNSGSVQYF. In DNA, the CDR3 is TGCAGCGTGGAAACGAATAGCGGGAGTGTCCAGTACTTC.

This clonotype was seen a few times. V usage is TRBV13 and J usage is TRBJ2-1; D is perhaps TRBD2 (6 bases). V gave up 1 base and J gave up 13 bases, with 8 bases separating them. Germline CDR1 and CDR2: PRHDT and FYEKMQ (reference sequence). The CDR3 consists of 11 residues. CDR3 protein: CASSLAGVQFF. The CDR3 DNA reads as TGTGCCAGCAGCTTAGCGGGAGTACAGTTCTTC.

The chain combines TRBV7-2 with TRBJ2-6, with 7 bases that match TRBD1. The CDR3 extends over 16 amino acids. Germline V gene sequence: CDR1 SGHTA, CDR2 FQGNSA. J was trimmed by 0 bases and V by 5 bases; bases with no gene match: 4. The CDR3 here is CASSPDRVSGANVLTF. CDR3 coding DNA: TGTGCCAGCAGCCCTGACAGGGTCTCTGGGGCCAACGTCCTGACTTTC.

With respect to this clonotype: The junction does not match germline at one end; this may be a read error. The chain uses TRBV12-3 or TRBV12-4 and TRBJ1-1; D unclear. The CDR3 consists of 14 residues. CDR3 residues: CTSSLGDHNTEAFF. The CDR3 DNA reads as TGTACCAGCAGTTTAGGTGATCATAACACTGAAGCTTTCTTT.

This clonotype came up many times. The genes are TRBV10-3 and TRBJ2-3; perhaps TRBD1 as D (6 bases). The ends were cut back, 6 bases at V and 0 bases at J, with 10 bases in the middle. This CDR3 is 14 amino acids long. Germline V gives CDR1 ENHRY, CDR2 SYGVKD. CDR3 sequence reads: CAISGTPSTDTQYF. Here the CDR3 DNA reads TGTGCCATCAGCGGGACACCCAGCACAGATACGCAGTATTTT.

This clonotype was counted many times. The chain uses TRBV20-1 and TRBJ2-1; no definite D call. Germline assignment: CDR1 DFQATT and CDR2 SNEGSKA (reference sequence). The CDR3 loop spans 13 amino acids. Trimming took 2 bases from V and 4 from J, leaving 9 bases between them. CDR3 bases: TGCAGTGCTAGAAGGTCGCTGTACAATGAGCAGTTCTTC. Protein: CSARRSLYNEQFF.

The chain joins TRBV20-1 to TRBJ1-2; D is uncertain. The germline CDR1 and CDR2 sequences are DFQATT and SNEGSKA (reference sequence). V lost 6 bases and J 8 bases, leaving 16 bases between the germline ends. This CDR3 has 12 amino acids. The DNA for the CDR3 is TGCAGTGCGACGGAGGGCTCGGGAGGCTACACCTTC. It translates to CSATEGSGGYTF.

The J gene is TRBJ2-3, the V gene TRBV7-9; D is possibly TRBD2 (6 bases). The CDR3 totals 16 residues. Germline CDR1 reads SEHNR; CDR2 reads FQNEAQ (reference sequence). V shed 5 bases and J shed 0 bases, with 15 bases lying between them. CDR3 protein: CASSPRDSSSTDTQYF. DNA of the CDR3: TGTGCCAGCAGCCCGAGGGACTCCTCTAGCACAGATACGCAGTATTTT.